One sample yielded the 17 T cell receptor beta chains listed below, sequenced in a study of cytomegalovirus exposure and HLA in healthy donors. The PCR ran on 60 Vbeta and 13 Jbeta primers. This table comes from immunoSEQ multiplex PCR, and its TCRdb copy is limited to in-frame clones, with some not included. This sample has 100,000 or so clones, with about 60% found just once. The sample consisted of PBMCs. Receptors were obtained from a human donor in good health.

This clone was picked up one time. V gene TRBV4-1 combines with J gene TRBJ1-5; D is unresolved. CDR1 is MGHRA and CDR2 is YSYEKL in the germline V gene. Trimming shortened V by 0 bases and J by 2 bases, and 11 bases separated the two germline ends. CDR3 length: 16 residues. The CDR3: CASSQEEGRGNQPQHF. The CDR3 coding sequence is TGCGCCAGCAGCCAAGAAGAGGGTAGAGGCAATCAGCCCCAGCATTTT.

V gene TRBV5-1 combines with J gene TRBJ1-3; D not certain. The CDR3 is 16 amino acids. Germline lookup yields CDR1 SGHRS and CDR2 YFSETQ. Between the trimmed V and J ends, which lost 0 bases and 0 bases, there was a span of 10 bases. CDR3 coding DNA: TGCGCCAGCAGCTTGGGCCAGGCGTTCTCTGGAAACACCATATATTTT. This gives the protein CASSLGQAFSGNTIYF.

The chain is built from TRBV5-5 and TRBJ2-7; possibly TRBD1 for D (6 bases). Trimming took off 3 bases at V and 6 bases at J, with 10 bases between the two ends. The CDR3 has 12 amino acids. Germline assignment: CDR1 SGHKS and CDR2 YYEKEE (reference sequence). CDR3 DNA: TGTGCCAGCAGCTACCAGGGGTTCGAGCAGTACTTC. This translates into CASSYQGFEQYF.

This chain connects TRBV11-2 to TRBJ2-1; TRBD2 aligns across 8 bases. Germline values: CDR1 SGHAT, CDR2 FQNNGV. J was trimmed by 5 bases and V by 1 base; bases with no gene match: 10. The CDR3 spans 17 residues. The DNA of the CDR3 is TGTGCCAGCAGCTTAGCTCTAACTAGCGGCGGGCACAATGAGCAGTTCTTC. It yields the protein CASSLALTSGGHNEQFF.

The chain combines TRBV7-8 with TRBJ2-3; no clear D gene. Germline V gene lookup returns CDR1 SGHVS and CDR2 FQNEAQ. CDR3 length equals 15 residues. The ends were cut back, 2 bases at V and 0 bases at J, with 9 bases in the middle. The CDR3 DNA is TGTGCCAGCAGCTTATACAGAAAGAGCACAGATACGCAGTATTTT. Its translation: CASSLYRKSTDTQYF.

This clone has more than one count but fewer than ten. J is TRBJ1-4 and V is TRBV19; D call uncertain. The CDR3 length is 12 residues. The V end was cut by 3 bases, the J end by 4 bases, with 3 bases between. CDR1 is LNHDA and CDR2 is SQIVND in the germline V gene (reference sequence). The CDR3 nucleotides read TGTGCCAGTAGTATCAGTAATGAAAAACTGTTTTTT. Its translation is CASSISNEKLFF.

V is TRBV30 and J is TRBJ2-7, with D maybe TRBD1 (5 bases). Trimming took 5 bases from V and 3 from J, leaving 14 bases between them. Germline assignment: CDR1 GTSNPN and CDR2 SVGIG (reference sequence). The CDR3 sequence is 13 residues long. The CDR3: CAWGAGFIYEQYF. The CDR3 DNA sequence: TGTGCCTGGGGGGCAGGGTTCATCTACGAGCAGTACTTC.

The chain is built from TRBV5-8 and TRBJ1-2; the D gene is possibly TRBD1 (5 bases). The CDR3 consists of 16 residues. The ends were cut back, 1 base at V and 8 bases at J, with 21 bases in the middle. The germline gives CDR1 SGHTS, CDR2 YDEGEE. The CDR3 coding sequence is TGTGCCAGCAGCTTGCCCAGCGGGGGAATCATGGGCGGCTACACCTTC. As protein: CASSLPSGGIMGGYTF.

The rearrangement links TRBV9 to TRBJ1-1; possibly TRBD1 for D (5 bases). CDR1 is SGDLS and CDR2 is YYNGEE in the germline V gene. The CDR3 has 14 residues. Trimming removed 2 bases from V and 3 bases from J, with 11 bases in between. CDR3: CASSVPGSDTEAFF. CDR3 nucleotides: TGTGCCAGCAGCGTGCCAGGGTCGGACACTGAAGCTTTCTTT.

This clone was seen a few times. This chain connects TRBV10-3 to TRBJ2-1; 9 bases align to TRBD2. V lost 2 bases to trimming and J lost 6 bases; unmatched junction nucleotides: 8. The CDR3 runs 16 residues. Germline V gene lookup returns CDR1 ENHRY and CDR2 SYGVKD. The CDR3 here is CAISEPGSGSVNEQFF. CDR3 sequence (DNA): TGTGCCATCAGTGAGCCCGGTAGCGGGAGCGTCAATGAGCAGTTCTTC.

The chain employs TRBV9 and TRBJ2-3; possibly TRBD2 for D (5 bases). The CDR3 is made up of 15 amino acids. Germline V CDR1 and CDR2: SGDLS, YYNGEE. V lost 0 bases and J lost 1, with 9 bases in between. This chain's CDR3 is CASSVVGSGTDTQYF. The CDR3 DNA is TGTGCCAGCAGCGTAGTCGGTAGCGGCACAGATACGCAGTATTTT.

This clone came up a few times. This chain links TRBV7-8 with TRBJ2-3; D remains unclear. Germline V gene lookup returns CDR1 SGHVS and CDR2 FQNEAQ. This CDR3 is 13 amino acids long. V lost 5 bases and J lost 2, with 8 bases in between. This CDR3 is CASSRLSTDTQYF. The CDR3 DNA reads TGTGCCAGCAGCCGTCTATCCACAGATACGCAGTATTTT.

The chain joins TRBV9 to TRBJ2-7, with D possibly TRBD1 on 5 matching bases. This CDR3 region has 14 residues. Trimming left V 4 bases short and J 1 base short, with 12 bases between. Germline V lookup: CDR1 SGDLS, CDR2 YYNGEE. The CDR3 region has the DNA TGTGCCAGCAGCTCCGACAGTATTTCCTACGAGCAGTACTTC. Residues: CASSSDSISYEQYF.

There are a few counts of this clone. This chain connects TRBV11-2 to TRBJ2-2; weak D call: TRBD1 (6 bases). V lost 5 bases and J 6 bases, leaving 19 bases between the germline ends. The germline gives CDR1 SGHAT, CDR2 FQNNGV. The CDR3 covers 16 residues. CDR3 protein: CASSPQQGRGSGELFF. The CDR3 DNA reads TGTGCCAGCAGCCCCCAGCAGGGCAGGGGATCCGGGGAGCTGTTTTTT.

The CDR3 nucleotides read TGCGCCAGCAGCGACACCCTAGCGGGAGATAACGAGCAGTACTTC. Protein: CASSDTLAGDNEQYF. V and J are TRBV5-1 and TRBJ2-7; 10 nucleotides align to TRBD2. Germline V gives CDR1 SGHRS, CDR2 YFSETQ. With V trimmed by 4 bases and J by 5 bases, 9 bases remained unmatched. This CDR3 contains 15 residues.

This clone was counted between two and nine times. J is TRBJ1-5 and V is TRBV19; TRBD1 aligns across 10 bases. The germline gives CDR1 LNHDA, CDR2 SQIVND (reference sequence). The CDR3 runs 17 residues. V lost 8 bases to trimming and J lost 5 bases; unmatched junction nucleotides: 15. CDR3 bases: TGTGCCAGTTCAACCCCACCGGGACAGGGGTCTCATCAGCCCCAGCATTTT. As protein: CASSTPPGQGSHQPQHF.

V gene TRBV11-2 combines with J gene TRBJ2-7; unclear D gene. This CDR3 contains 14 residues. The germline CDR1 and CDR2 sequences are SGHAT and FQNNGV. Trimming took off 1 base at V and 4 bases at J, with 11 bases between the two ends. The CDR3 DNA reads as TGTGCCAGCAGCTTAGGTGTACTTGGTTACGAGCAGTACTTC. Protein sequence: CASSLGVLGYEQYF.